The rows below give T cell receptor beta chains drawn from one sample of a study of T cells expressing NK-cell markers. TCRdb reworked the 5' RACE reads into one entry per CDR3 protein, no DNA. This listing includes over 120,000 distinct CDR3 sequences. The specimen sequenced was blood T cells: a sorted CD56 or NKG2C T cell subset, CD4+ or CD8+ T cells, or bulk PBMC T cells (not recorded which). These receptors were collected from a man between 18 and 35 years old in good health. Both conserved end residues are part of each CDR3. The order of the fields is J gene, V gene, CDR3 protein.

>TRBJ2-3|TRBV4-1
CASSQGSGGNTDTQYF
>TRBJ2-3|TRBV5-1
CASSREGLLSTDTQYF
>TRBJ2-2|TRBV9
CASRGGFAGELFF
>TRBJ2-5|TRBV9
CASSVEGQRGGRETQYF
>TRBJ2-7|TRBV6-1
CATEGTGSYEQYF
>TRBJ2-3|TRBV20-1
CSARESSGSLSDTQYF
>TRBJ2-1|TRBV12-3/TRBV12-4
CASNKGQPYNEQFF
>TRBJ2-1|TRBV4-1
CASSQWAAGGTSGSSYNEQFF
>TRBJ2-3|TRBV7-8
CASSRSGATDTQYF
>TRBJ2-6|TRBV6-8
CASRQGGSGANVLTF
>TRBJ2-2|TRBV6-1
CASSQGSTGELFF
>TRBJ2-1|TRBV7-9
CASSPIPITSSYNEQFF
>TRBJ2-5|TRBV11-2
CASSSPTEGGLAQYF
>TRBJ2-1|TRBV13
CASSFTASSYNEQFF
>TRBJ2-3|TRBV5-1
CASSSALAVSTDTQYF
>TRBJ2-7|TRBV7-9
CASSPRETYEQYF
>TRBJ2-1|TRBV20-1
CSANDGTSGPHGYNEQFF
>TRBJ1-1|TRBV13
CASSSGTGEAFF
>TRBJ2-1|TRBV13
CASSLGSRAEQFF
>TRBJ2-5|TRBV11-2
CASSLWAAQETQYF
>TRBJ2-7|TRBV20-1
CSARTRGLASYEQYF
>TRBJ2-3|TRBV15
CATSREELLERRDTQYF
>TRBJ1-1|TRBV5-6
CASSFDPGANTEAFF
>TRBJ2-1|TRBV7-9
CASSNPSSYNEQFF
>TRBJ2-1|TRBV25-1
CASSVTSSNEQFF
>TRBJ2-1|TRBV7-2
CASSLTASEFF
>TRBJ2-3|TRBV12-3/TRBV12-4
CASSLFLAGETRADTQYF
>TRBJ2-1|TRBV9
CASSASGNEQFF
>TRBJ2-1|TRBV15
CATNSLKGTYNEQFF
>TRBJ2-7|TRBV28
CASLGLAGPYEQYF
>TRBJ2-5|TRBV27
CASSFTALYQETQYF
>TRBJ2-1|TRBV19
CASSAGAGQFF
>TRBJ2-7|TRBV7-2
CASREEGNLEQYF
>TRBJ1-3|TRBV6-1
CASNAGWASGNTIYF
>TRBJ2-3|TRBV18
CASSPGSTLTTDTQYF
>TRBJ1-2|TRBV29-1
CSVDTSSVNYGYTF
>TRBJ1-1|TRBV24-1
CATSDRWNTEAFF
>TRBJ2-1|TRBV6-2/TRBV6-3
CASSPEGLADNEQFF
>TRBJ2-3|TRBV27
CASSLGATITDTQYF
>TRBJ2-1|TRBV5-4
CASSYSSSGPRYNEQFF
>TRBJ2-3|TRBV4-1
CASSQDPGLAGEVNTQYF
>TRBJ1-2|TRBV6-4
CASRGTLLDGYTF
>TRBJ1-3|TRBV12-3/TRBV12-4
CASSSHHDGVSGNTIYF
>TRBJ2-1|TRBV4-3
CASSQVAGGHDEQFF
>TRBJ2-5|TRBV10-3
CAIRDPGGAGGETQYF
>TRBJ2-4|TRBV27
CASSPGHLAKNIQYF
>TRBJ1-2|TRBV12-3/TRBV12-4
CASSSPRGSHGYTF
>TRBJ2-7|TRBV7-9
CASSGRLQGHEQYF
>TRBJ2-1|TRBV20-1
CSASSGTSLYNEQFF
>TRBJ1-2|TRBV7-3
CASSFGGESAYGYTF
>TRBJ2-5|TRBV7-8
CASSWPSGLAGEETQYF
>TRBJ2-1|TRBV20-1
CSARGLGTPCLDEQFF
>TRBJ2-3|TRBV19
CASRQPGHLPDTQYF
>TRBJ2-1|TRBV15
CATSSEGNYNEQFF
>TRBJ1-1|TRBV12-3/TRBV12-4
CASSFEGRNTEAFF
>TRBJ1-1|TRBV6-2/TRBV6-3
CASSYSLQDQTEAFF
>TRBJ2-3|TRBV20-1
CSADTQGLGADTQYF
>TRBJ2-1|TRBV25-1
CASNLQGPNNEQFF
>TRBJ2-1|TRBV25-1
CASSVTSDEQFF